This TCR beta chain was recovered during a study of blood T cell repertoires in COVID-19. Study overall: The study drew acute and convalescent COVID-19 samples from the United States, Italy and Spain. In each case, the material was cDNA or gDNA derived from T cells, B-cell-depleted T cells, or PBMCs.

Between the trimmed V and J ends, which lost 1 base and 9 bases, there was a span of 10 bases. Germline V gives CDR1 LGHDT, CDR2 YNNKEL (reference sequence). The CDR3 length is 14 residues. Authors' methods: It was from reference gene primer amplification that nucleated cell counts were estimated. Libraries were prepared by immunoSEQ multiplex PCR; TCRdb keeps only in-frame clonotypes and omits some of them. V and J calls plus clone size are reproduced from that table; the DNA served to infer D and trimming. The sample has 60,000 to 90,000 clones, approximately 80% seen once. This sequence was found in a man aged 55-75 years with active or convalescent COVID-19. Material: peripheral blood. The V and J genes are TRBV3-1 (or the pseudogene TRBV3-2) and TRBJ1-6; tentative D call: TRBD1 (6 bases). In DNA, the CDR3 is TGTGCCAGCAGCCAAGCGGGACAAAGTTCACCCCTCCACTTT. It specifies CASSQAGQSSPLHF.